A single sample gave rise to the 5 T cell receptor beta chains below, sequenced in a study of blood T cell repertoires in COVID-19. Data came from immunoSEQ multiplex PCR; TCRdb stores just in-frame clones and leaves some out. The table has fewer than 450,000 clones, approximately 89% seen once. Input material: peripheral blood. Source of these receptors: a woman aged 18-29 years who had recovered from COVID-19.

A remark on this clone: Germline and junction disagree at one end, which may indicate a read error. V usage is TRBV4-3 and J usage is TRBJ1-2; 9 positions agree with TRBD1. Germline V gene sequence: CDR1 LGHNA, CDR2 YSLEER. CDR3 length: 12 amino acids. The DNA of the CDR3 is TGCGCCAGCAGCCAAGCCCGGACAGGGGTATTCTTC. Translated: CASSQARTGVFF.

In DNA form, the CDR3 reads TGTGCCAGCACCCGGGAAACGGAGACCCAGTACTTC. Translating gives CASTRETETQYF. The chain uses TRBV27 and TRBJ2-5, with a possible D match to TRBD2 (5 bases). This CDR3 spans 12 amino acids. Deletions cut 7 bases from V and 5 bases from J, with 11 bases between. In germline, CDR1 is MNHEY, CDR2 SMNVEV (reference sequence).

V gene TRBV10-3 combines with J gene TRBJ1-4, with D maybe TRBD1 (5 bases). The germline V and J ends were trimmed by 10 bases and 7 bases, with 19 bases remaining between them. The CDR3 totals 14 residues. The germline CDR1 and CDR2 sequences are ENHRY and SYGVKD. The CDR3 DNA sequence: TGTGCCACCTCCAGGCAGGGAGGAATTGAAAAACTGTTTTTT. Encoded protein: CATSRQGGIEKLFF.

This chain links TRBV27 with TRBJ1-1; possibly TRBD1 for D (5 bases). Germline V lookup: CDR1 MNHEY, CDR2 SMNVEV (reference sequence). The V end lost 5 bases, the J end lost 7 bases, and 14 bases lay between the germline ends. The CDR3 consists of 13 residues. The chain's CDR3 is CASSLNRIDEAFF. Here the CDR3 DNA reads TGTGCCAGCAGTCTGAACAGGATAGATGAAGCTTTCTTT.

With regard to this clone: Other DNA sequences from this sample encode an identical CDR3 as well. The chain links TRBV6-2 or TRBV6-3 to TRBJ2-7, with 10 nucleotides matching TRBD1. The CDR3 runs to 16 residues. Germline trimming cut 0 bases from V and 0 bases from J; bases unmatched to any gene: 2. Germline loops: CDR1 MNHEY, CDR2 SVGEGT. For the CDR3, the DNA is TGTGCCAGCAGTTACTCGAGGGACAGGGGCTCCTACGAGCAGTACGTC. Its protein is CASSYSRDRGSYEQYV.